The 30 T cell receptor beta chains below were found in one sample sequenced in a study of T-cell reconstitution after alpha-beta-depleted transplantation in children. Unique molecular identifiers were incorporated when the TCRbeta library was constructed. MiXCR, run by TCRdb on the PCR reads, gives a single entry per CDR3 protein. The table shows 65,000 to 70,000 distinct CDR3 sequences, with roughly 4.4% occurring only once. Sequenced here: PBMCs, mostly from graft donor cells, sampled 180 days after TCRalphabeta/CD19-depleted stem cell transplant. The receptors originated from a boy younger than two who had a stem cell transplant for acute myeloid leukemia, so the T cells may come from the graft donor.

This clonotype was seen repeatedly, ten times or more. The rearrangement links TRBV30 to TRBJ1-6, with D tentatively TRBD1 (5 bases). Trimming removed 1 base from V and 8 bases from J, with 15 bases in between. Germline V lookup: CDR1 GTSNPN, CDR2 SVGIG (reference sequence). The CDR3 loop spans 15 amino acids. Here the CDR3 DNA reads TGTGCCTGGAGTGGTTTCGGGACCCCTGATTCACCCCTCCACTTT. Its translation: CAWSGFGTPDSPLHF.

This clonotype occurred many times. CDR3 nucleotides: TGCGCCAGCAGCCAAGATTCAGGGGTAGTCGGGGAGCTGTTTTTT. Encoded protein: CASSQDSGVVGELFF. The chain has TRBV4-3 and TRBJ2-2; TRBD1 might be the D (6 bases). This CDR3 spans 15 amino acids. V shed 0 bases and J shed 7 bases, with 12 bases lying between them. Per germline, CDR1 LGHNA and CDR2 YSLEER.

This clonotype was found many times. The chain has TRBV7-2 and TRBJ1-2; D perhaps matches TRBD1 (5 bases). CDR3 length equals 13 residues. Germline-derived CDR1 and CDR2 are SGHTA and FQGNSA. Trimming took off 1 base at V and 4 bases at J, with 7 bases between the two ends. In nucleotides, the CDR3 is TGTGCCAGCAGCTTAGGGGGCGCCTATGGCTACACCTTC. Protein sequence: CASSLGGAYGYTF.

This clonotype was found many times. The V gene is TRBV5-1, the J gene TRBJ2-7; D is tentatively TRBD1 or TRBD2 (5 bases each). Germline CDR1 and CDR2: SGHRS and YFSETQ. This CDR3 contains 14 residues. The germline V and J ends were trimmed by 0 bases and 0 bases, with 7 bases remaining between them. DNA of the CDR3: TGCGCCAGCAGCTTGGCGGGGCCCTCCTACGAGCAGTACGTC. The encoded protein is CASSLAGPSYEQYV.

This clonotype was detected many times. The rearrangement links TRBV6-2 or TRBV6-3 to TRBJ2-3; possibly TRBD1 or TRBD2 for D (5 bases each). The V end lost 6 bases, the J end lost 7 bases, and 17 bases lay between the germline ends. The CDR3 has 14 amino acids. CDR1 MNHEY and CDR2 SVGEGT come from the germline V gene. CDR3 DNA sequence: TGTGCCAGCAGGGACCCGGGACCAGATTATACGCAGTATTTT. Its translation: CASRDPGPDYTQYF.

This clonotype was recorded at least ten times. This chain uses TRBV20-1 with TRBJ1-5, with a possible D match to TRBD1 (5 bases). The CDR3 extends over 14 amino acids. The germline gives CDR1 DFQATT, CDR2 SNEGSKA (reference sequence). Trimming took off 6 bases at V and 0 bases at J, with 12 bases between the two ends. The CDR3, as DNA: TGCAGTGCCAAGGGGATACTTAGCAATCAGCCCCAGCATTTT. Amino acid sequence: CSAKGILSNQPQHF.

This clonotype was detected many times. CDR3 protein: CAIKKVGLGLHEQFF. The CDR3 DNA reads as TGTGCCATCAAAAAAGTCGGGCTAGGCCTCCATGAGCAGTTCTTC. The chain couples TRBV10-3 to TRBJ2-1; no firm D call. The CDR3 loop spans 15 amino acids. The germline gives CDR1 ENHRY, CDR2 SYGVKD. The V end was cut by 7 bases, the J end by 8 bases, with 21 bases between.

This clonotype came up many times. The chain combines TRBV7-7 with TRBJ2-2; D gene unclear. This CDR3 comprises 12 residues. The V gene's germline CDR1 is SSHAT and CDR2 FNYEAQ (reference sequence). The V end was cut by 1 base, the J end by 7 bases, with 4 bases between. CDR3 protein: CASSLGSGELFF. CDR3 DNA sequence: TGTGCCAGCAGCTTAGGTAGCGGGGAGCTGTTTTTT.

This clonotype has ten or more counts. V and J are TRBV6-1 and TRBJ1-3; D uncertain. Germline V gene data show CDR1 as MNHNS and CDR2 as SASEGT. The CDR3 spans 18 residues. Trimming pared 1 base from V and 0 bases from J, leaving 16 bases between. CDR3 amino acids: CASSEGPYSLSSGNTIYF. Written as DNA, the CDR3 is TGTGCCAGCAGTGAAGGTCCCTACAGCTTGAGCTCTGGAAACACCATATATTTT.

This clonotype appeared many times. The V call is TRBV20-1, the J call TRBJ2-1; perhaps TRBD2 as D (6 bases). The ends were cut back, 3 bases at V and 0 bases at J, with 15 bases in the middle. CDR1 DFQATT and CDR2 SNEGSKA come from the germline V gene (reference sequence). The CDR3 covers 16 residues. The CDR3 is CSASLGLSSSYNEQFF. DNA for the CDR3: TGCAGTGCTAGCCTGGGACTTTCGAGCTCCTACAATGAGCAGTTCTTC.

Many counts were recorded for this clonotype. This chain joins TRBV12-3 or TRBV12-4 and TRBJ2-4, with D uncertain. The V end was cut by 5 bases, the J end by 7 bases, with 15 bases between. The CDR3 is 14 residues long. The DNA for the CDR3 is TGTGCCAGCAGTCCGCCCCTTTTCCCCAACATTCAGTACTTC. This codes for CASSPPLFPNIQYF.

This clonotype was detected ten times or more. The chain uses TRBV18 and TRBJ1-2; the D is unclear. The CDR3 consists of 15 residues. Per the germline V gene, CDR1 is KGHSH and CDR2 is LQKENI. V was trimmed by 0 bases and J by 4 bases, leaving 12 bases between them. The CDR3 DNA reads as TGTGCCAGCTCACCACCTTTTGGTTATGCCTATGGCTACACCTTC. This encodes CASSPPFGYAYGYTF.

This clonotype was observed many times. The chain has TRBV5-1 and TRBJ2-5; no definite D call. The ends were cut back, 4 bases at V and 1 base at J, with 11 bases in the middle. The CDR3 consists of 14 residues. Germline CDR1 and CDR2: SGHRS and YFSETQ. The CDR3: CASSPLGFQETQYF. For the CDR3, the DNA is TGCGCCAGCAGCCCCCTGGGGTTCCAAGAGACCCAGTACTTC.

In this sample, this clonotype turned up many times. This sequence joins TRBV28 and TRBJ1-2; no definite D call. Trimming pared 2 bases from V and 0 bases from J, leaving 7 bases between. Germline values: CDR1 MDHEN, CDR2 SYDVKM. This CDR3 is 14 amino acids long. DNA of the CDR3: TGTGCCAGCAGTTTAGCGGGAGCTAACTATGGCTACACCTTC. Its translation is CASSLAGANYGYTF.

The table lists this clonotype with many counts. This sequence joins TRBV29-1 and TRBJ2-7; D is perhaps TRBD2 (5 bases). The CDR3 loop spans 16 amino acids. The V gene lost 4 bases and the J gene lost 0 bases, with 19 bases spanning the gap. Germline V CDR1 and CDR2: SQVTM, ANQGSEA. CDR3 protein: CSVGFPSRDSSYEQYF. The CDR3 DNA reads TGCAGCGTTGGGTTCCCCTCCCGGGATAGCTCCTACGAGCAGTACTTC.

This clonotype was counted at least ten times. The V gene is TRBV12-3 or TRBV12-4, the J gene TRBJ1-5; TRBD1 agrees at 7 bases. The junction had 8 bases not matched to a gene; V was cut back by 3 bases and J by 3 bases. The CDR3 length is 16 residues. CDR3 residues: CASSLLSDRANQPQHF. CDR3 sequence (DNA): TGTGCCAGCAGTTTGTTAAGTGACAGGGCCAATCAGCCCCAGCATTTT.

This clonotype was seen repeatedly, ten times or more. V is TRBV7-8 and J is TRBJ2-7; 9 bases are a match to TRBD1. V gave up 3 bases and J gave up 0 bases; unmatched junction bases: 6. The CDR3 extends over 16 amino acids. The germline CDR1 and CDR2 sequences are SGHVS and FQNEAQ. CDR3 coding DNA: TGTGCCAGCAGCTTGACAGGGACAGGGTACTCCTACGAGCAGTACGTC. Protein: CASSLTGTGYSYEQYV.

This clonotype was counted at least ten times. The CDR3 reads CSASAVVGVALPAGANVLTF. The CDR3 region has the DNA TGCAGTGCTAGCGCCGTGGTAGGGGTGGCCTTGCCGGCTGGGGCCAACGTCCTGACTTTC. The chain carries TRBV20-1 and TRBJ2-6; possible D gene TRBD1, 5 bases. Trimming left V 3 bases short and J 2 bases short, with 26 bases between. This CDR3 is 20 amino acids long. CDR1 DFQATT and CDR2 SNEGSKA come from the germline V gene (reference sequence).

This clonotype has at least ten counts. The V and J genes are TRBV20-1 and TRBJ2-7; D might be TRBD1 (5 bases). Looked up from germline, CDR1 is DFQATT and CDR2 is SNEGSKA (reference sequence). Trimming pared 4 bases from V and 6 bases from J, leaving 13 bases between. The CDR3 contains 12 residues. This chain's CDR3 is CSATTQTVEQYV. For the CDR3, the DNA is TGCAGTGCTACCACACAGACAGTCGAGCAGTACGTC.

This clonotype has at least ten counts. The V gene is TRBV14, the J gene TRBJ1-3; perhaps TRBD1 as D (6 bases). The CDR3 length is 18 residues. Trimming removed 4 bases from V and 2 bases from J, with 21 bases in between. Germline V gene sequence: CDR1 SGHDN, CDR2 FVKESK. The CDR3 spells CASSPLKLLQGPGNTIYF. CDR3 DNA sequence: TGTGCCAGCAGCCCTCTCAAGCTTCTACAGGGACCTGGAAACACCATATATTTT.

This clonotype was counted at least ten times. The rearrangement joins TRBV18 to TRBJ2-7; weak D call: TRBD1 (6 bases). V dropped 4 bases and J dropped 0 bases, with 13 bases sitting between them. CDR1 KGHSH and CDR2 LQKENI come from the germline V gene. The CDR3 consists of 15 residues. In DNA form, the CDR3 reads TGTGCCAGCTCACTTTCAGGGACACCCTCCTACGAGCAGTACGTC. Amino acid sequence: CASSLSGTPSYEQYV.

This clonotype was counted only a few times. The genes are TRBV4-3 and TRBJ2-5; 8 bases map to TRBD2. The CDR3 runs 16 residues. V shed 3 bases and J 2 bases; nucleotides not matched to a gene: 8. The germline V gene encodes CDR1 LGHNA and CDR2 YSLEER. CDR3 nucleotide sequence: TGCGCCAGCAGCCACCGAGGGTTAGCGGGGCAAGAGACCCAGTACTTC. Protein product: CASSHRGLAGQETQYF.

This clonotype was recorded many times. The chain carries TRBV5-5 and TRBJ2-5, with D tentatively TRBD1 or TRBD2 (5 bases each). The germline CDR1 and CDR2 sequences are SGHKS and YYEKEE (reference sequence). Trimming cost V 0 bases and J 3 bases, with 6 bases left between them. CDR3 size: 13 residues. The DNA for the CDR3 is TGTGCCAGCAGCTTGGTGGGGGAAGAGACCCAGTACTTC. Residues: CASSLVGEETQYF.

This clonotype was detected many times. The genes are TRBV11-2 and TRBJ2-5; D may be TRBD1 (6 bases). The CDR3 consists of 16 residues. The germline V gene encodes CDR1 SGHAT and CDR2 FQNNGV. Trimming took off 5 bases at V and 6 bases at J, with 22 bases between the two ends. The CDR3 spells CASSLRPQGPPKTQYF. CDR3 sequence (DNA): TGTGCCAGCAGCCTAAGGCCACAGGGACCCCCGAAGACCCAGTACTTC.

This clonotype was recorded at least ten times. The chain recombines TRBV29-1 with TRBJ1-2; unclear D gene. There are 15 residues in the CDR3. Trimming took 0 bases from V and 9 from J, leaving 20 bases between them. Germline CDR1 SQVTM, CDR2 ANQGSEA. The CDR3 DNA is TGCAGCGTTGAAGAAATTTCAGGCCTTGGATTCCGCTACACCTTC. Translated, it gives CSVEEISGLGFRYTF.

This clonotype was seen only a few times. The chain joins TRBV11-3 to TRBJ2-7; D unresolved. Looked up from germline, CDR1 is SGHNT and CDR2 is YENEEA. With 3 bases removed from V and 1 base from J, the gap between germline ends came to 10 bases. The CDR3 consists of 14 residues. CDR3 region: CASSFQTPSYEQYF. The CDR3 DNA reads as TGTGCCAGCAGCTTCCAGACACCTTCCTACGAGCAGTACTTC.

This clonotype was observed many times. V is TRBV20-1 and J is TRBJ1-6; D is perhaps TRBD1 (6 bases). The CDR3 consists of 14 residues. Trimming removed 1 base at V and 2 bases at J, with 6 bases between. The germline CDR1 and CDR2 sequences are DFQATT and SNEGSKA (reference sequence). The CDR3 DNA reads as TGCAGTGCTAGAGGGGACACCTATAATTCACCCCTCCACTTT. Its protein product is CSARGDTYNSPLHF.

This clonotype was seen at least ten times. This rearrangement joins TRBV10-3 to TRBJ2-2; tentatively, D is TRBD1 (6 bases). The CDR3 is 15 amino acids. Trimming stripped 6 bases from V and 5 bases from J, with 16 bases between. The germline V gene has CDR1 ENHRY and CDR2 SYGVKD. The CDR3 spells CAIRDLDSKTGELFF. The CDR3 DNA sequence: TGTGCCATCAGGGACCTGGACAGCAAGACCGGGGAGCTGTTTTTT.

This clonotype appeared many times. The chain is built from TRBV3-1 and TRBJ1-6, with D possibly being TRBD1 (6 bases). V shed 1 base and J shed 6 bases, with 7 bases lying between them. The CDR3 consists of 14 residues. The germline V gene encodes CDR1 LGHDT and CDR2 YNNKEL (reference sequence). CDR3 bases: TGTGCCAGCAGCCAAGGGACAGCTAATTCACCCCTCCACTTT. Translating it yields CASSQGTANSPLHF.

The table lists this clonotype with many counts. The V gene is TRBV7-9, the J gene TRBJ1-2, with TRBD1 matching over 10 bases. The CDR3 has 17 residues. Germline assignment: CDR1 SEHNR and CDR2 FQNEAQ (reference sequence). Losses at the gene ends were 4 bases for V and 8 bases for J; bases not matched to a gene: 16. DNA for the CDR3: TGTGCCAGCAGCTGGCCGACAGGGGGCGAGCGACGGGTCGGCTACACCTTC. Its protein is CASSWPTGGERRVGYTF.